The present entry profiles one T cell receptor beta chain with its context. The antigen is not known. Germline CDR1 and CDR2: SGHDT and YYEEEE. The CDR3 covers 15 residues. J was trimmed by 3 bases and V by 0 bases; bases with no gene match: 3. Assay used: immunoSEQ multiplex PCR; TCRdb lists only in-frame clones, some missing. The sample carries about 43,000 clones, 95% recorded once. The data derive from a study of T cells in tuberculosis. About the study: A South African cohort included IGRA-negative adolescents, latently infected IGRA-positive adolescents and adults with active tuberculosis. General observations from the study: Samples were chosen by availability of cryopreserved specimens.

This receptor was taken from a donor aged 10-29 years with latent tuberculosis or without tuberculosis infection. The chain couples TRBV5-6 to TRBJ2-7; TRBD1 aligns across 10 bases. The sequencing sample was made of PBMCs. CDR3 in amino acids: CASSLGDRGFYEQYF. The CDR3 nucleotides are TGTGCCAGCAGCTTGGGGGACAGGGGTTTCTACGAGCAGTACTTC. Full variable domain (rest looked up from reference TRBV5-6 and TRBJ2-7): DAGVTQSPTHLIKTRGQQVTLRCSPKSGHDTVSWYQQALGQGPQFIFQYYEEEERQRGNFPDRFSGHQFPNYSSELNVNALLLGDSALYLCASSLGDRGFYEQYFGPGTRLTVT.